This TCR beta chain was identified in a study of blood T cells in healthy people across ages. Points from the study as a whole: Significant beta diversity loss was already apparent by age 40, declining roughly linearly.

A J-beta primer mix and a sample-barcoded 5' primer were used in a second PCR of about 7 to 12 cycles. Each CDR3 protein gets one entry after TCRdb re-called the 5' RACE reads with MiXCR. The sample includes 1.5 million to 2 million distinct CDR3 sequences, 28% of them seen just once. Germline CDR1 is SGHAT and CDR2 is FQDESV (reference sequence). The CDR3 sequence is 12 residues long. The V end was cut by 5 bases, the J end by 7 bases, with 12 bases between. This clonotype was recorded at least ten times. Its antigen is unidentified. This chain joins TRBV11-1 and TRBJ2-7; D is ambiguous. The TCR comes from a woman aged 30 to 39 in good health. The sequenced sample was blood. The CDR3 loop is CASSRPWEEQYF. The CDR3 DNA sequence: TGTGCCAGCAGCCGTCCGTGGGAAGAGCAGTACTTC.